These T cell receptor beta chains were read from a single sample in a study of beta chain features in type 1 diabetes. Assay: immunoSEQ multiplex PCR; the TCRdb copy retains only in-frame clones and omits some. This table holds about 140,000 clones, 6.9% found once. Sequenced input: central memory CD4+ T cells from blood. The receptors were gathered from a woman between 25 and 40 years old in good health. Both conserved end residues are part of each CDR3.

TRBJ2-5 | TRBV29-1 | CSVDRRRQETQYF
TRBJ2-1 | TRBV4-2 | CASSQLLLPRDNEQFF
TRBJ1-2 | TRBV5-1 | CASSPLLQGYGYTF
TRBJ2-3 | TRBV7-2 | CASSPRAGSTDTQYF
TRBJ2-2 | TRBV6-1 | CASGRQGGGELFF
TRBJ2-5 | TRBV9 | CASSGRDRETQYF
TRBJ2-5 | TRBV5-1 | CASSLAWGDRDETQYF
TRBJ2-2 | TRBV5-1 | CASSPPVGTGELFF
TRBJ1-4 | TRBV7-2 | CASSTGRILNEKLFF
TRBJ2-7 | TRBV28 | CASSSQGASYEQYF
TRBJ2-5 | TRBV5-4 | CASSSKRETLETQYF
TRBJ2-7 | TRBV7-2 | CASSLTPSSYEQYF
TRBJ2-2 | TRBV23-1 | CASSQWTASNTGELFF
TRBJ1-5 | TRBV18 | CASSPDGNSNQPQHF
TRBJ1-4 | TRBV13 | CASMGGNSEKLFF
TRBJ2-1 | TRBV9 | CASSAELAGGGNEQFF
TRBJ1-5 | TRBV2 | CASSVQVRSGQPQHF
TRBJ1-2 | TRBV4-3 | CASSHTSQGRFGYTF
TRBJ1-1 | TRBV30 | CAIRGMNTEAFF
TRBJ1-5 | TRBV25-1 | CASSGGPSNQPQHF
TRBJ2-3 | TRBV11-2 | CASSLAGPDTQYF
TRBJ2-1 | TRBV5-1 | CASSLTPIGAEQFF
TRBJ1-5 | TRBV28 | CASTRTGGSNQPQHF
TRBJ1-2 | TRBV6-1 | CASSGDRGLGGYTF
TRBJ2-7 | TRBV11-2 | CASSRDRAYEQYF
TRBJ1-5 | TRBV7-9 | CASSSVNQPQHF
TRBJ2-7 | TRBV28 | CASSLPGSGRGEQYF
TRBJ2-5 | TRBV4-3 | CASSHGQAHQETQYF
TRBJ2-3 | TRBV5-1 | CASSTGTSGSTDTQYF
TRBJ1-5 | TRBV2 | CASSVVGQGRNQPQHF
TRBJ2-1 | TRBV6-6 | CASSPSNNEQFF
TRBJ2-7 | TRBV7-2 | CASSPSRGRGYEQYF
TRBJ1-5 | TRBV4-2 | CASSPGGGNSNQPQHF
TRBJ1-2 | TRBV7-9 | CASSQGTGRGSYGYTF
TRBJ1-4 | TRBV30 | CARSQPDGYEKLFF
TRBJ2-1 | TRBV5-1 | CASSVAGGPNEQFF
TRBJ1-2 | TRBV6-5 | CASRPVQGYGYTF
TRBJ2-7 | TRBV20-1 | CSAGAVREQYF
TRBJ1-5 | TRBV6-1 | CASSEAGTAINQPQHF
TRBJ2-1 | TRBV30 | CAWSVRRSMFLNEQFF
TRBJ2-7 | TRBV6-6 | CASKGGGEQYF
TRBJ2-3 | TRBV6-4 | CASKSTSRTSDTQYF
TRBJ2-7 | TRBV18 | CASSQDRTSSYEQYF
TRBJ2-2 | TRBV2 | CASSVGPTGELFF
TRBJ2-5 | TRBV6-5 | CASSYAGTQQTQYF
TRBJ2-1 | TRBV29-1 | CSAWTSGIGSYNEQFF
TRBJ1-2 | TRBV28 | CASNPGSLSYTF
TRBJ1-5 | TRBV19 | CASSMARAGGQSNQPQHF
TRBJ2-6 | TRBV6-5 | CASSSGTAGANVLTF
TRBJ2-7 | TRBV4-3 | CASSQDLSGGSYEQYF
TRBJ1-3 | TRBV30 | CAWKRGGNTIYF
TRBJ2-6 | TRBV29-1 | CSVGWGRSSGANVLTF
TRBJ1-2 | TRBV29-1 | CSVENRELYGYTF
TRBJ1-2 | TRBV10-3 | CAISASVVGYTF